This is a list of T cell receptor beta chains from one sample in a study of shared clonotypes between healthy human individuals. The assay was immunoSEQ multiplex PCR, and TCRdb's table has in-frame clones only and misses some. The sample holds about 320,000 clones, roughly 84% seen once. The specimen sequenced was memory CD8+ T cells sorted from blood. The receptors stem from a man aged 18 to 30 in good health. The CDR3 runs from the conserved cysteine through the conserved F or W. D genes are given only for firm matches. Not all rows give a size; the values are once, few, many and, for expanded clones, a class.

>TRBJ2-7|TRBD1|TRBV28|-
TGTGCCAGCAGTTTCCCGCCCAGGACAGGGAGTCTCAGAATCTGGGAGCAGTACTTC
CASSFPPRTGSLRIWEQYF
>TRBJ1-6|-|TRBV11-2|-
TGTGCCAGCAGCGCCCAGACCCTTAGAGTTCCTAATTCACCCCTCCACTTT
CASSAQTLRVPNSPLHF
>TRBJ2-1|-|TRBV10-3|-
TGTGCCATCAGTCAGGAAGGGATCTATGAGCAGTTCTTC
CAISQEGIYEQFF
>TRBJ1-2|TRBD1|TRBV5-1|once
TGCGCCAGCAGCTGGTTTTCAGGGGGCGACTATGGCTACACCTTC
CASSWFSGGDYGYTF
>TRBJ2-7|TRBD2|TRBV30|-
TGTGCCATACTAGCGGGAGGAAGCTCCTACGAGCAGTACTTC
CAILAGGSSYEQYF
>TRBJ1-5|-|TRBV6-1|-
TGTGCCAGCAGACTACCAATGCCTCTAAATCAGCCCCAGCATTTT
CASRLPMPLNQPQHF
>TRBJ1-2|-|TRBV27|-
TGTGCCAGCAGTTTTGGCAGGGGTCATAGGTATGGCTACACCTTC
CASSFGRGHRYGYTF
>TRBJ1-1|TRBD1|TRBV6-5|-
TGTGCCAGCAGTTGGACAGGGGGAATGAACACTGAAGCTTTCTTT
CASSWTGGMNTEAFF
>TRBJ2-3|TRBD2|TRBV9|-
TGTGCCAGCAGCGTAGCCGGGACTAGCGGGGGAAGCACAGATACGCAGTATTTT
CASSVAGTSGGSTDTQYF
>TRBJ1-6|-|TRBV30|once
TGTGCCTGGAGACCAGGAGGGCAGGCCTATAATTCACCCCTCCACTTT
CAWRPGGQAYNSPLHF
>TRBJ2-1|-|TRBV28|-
TGTGCCAGCAGTTTAAGGACAGCCCTCCCCTACACGTACAATGAGCAGTTCTTC
CASSLRTALPYTYNEQFF
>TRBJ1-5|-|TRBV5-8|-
TGTGCCAGCCAGCTGGGGACATTAGGCAGCAATCAGCCCCAGCATTTT
CASQLGTLGSNQPQHF
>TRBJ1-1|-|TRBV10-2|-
TGCGCCACCGAGGGGGAGGGTGGGAACACTGAAGCTTTCTTT
CATEGEGGNTEAFF
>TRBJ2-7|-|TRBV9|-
TGTGCCAGCAGCGTAGGACTTAACTACGAGCAGTACTTC
CASSVGLNYEQYF
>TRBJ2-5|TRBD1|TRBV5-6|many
TGTGCCAGCAGCAAATCCAGGGGGCGCGGGACCCAGTACTTC
CASSKSRGRGTQYF
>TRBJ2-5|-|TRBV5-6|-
TGTGCCAGCAGCTTTGGAACCCCCATAGTGACCCAGTACTTC
CASSFGTPIVTQYF
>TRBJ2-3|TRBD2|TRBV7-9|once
TGTGCCAGCAGCCCCCCAAGTTCCACGGCGGGAGATCTGTATTTT
CASSPPSSTAGDLYF
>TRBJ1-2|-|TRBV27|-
TGTGCCAGCAGTTTAATTATCGGGGGTGGCTACACCTTC
CASSLIIGGGYTF
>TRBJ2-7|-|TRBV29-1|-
TGCAGCGTTGAGGTCCAAACCTACGAGCAGTACTTC
CSVEVQTYEQYF
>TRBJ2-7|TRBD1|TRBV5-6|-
TGTGCCAGCAGCTTGGAACGACAGGGAGAGGACGAGCAGTACTTC
CASSLERQGEDEQYF
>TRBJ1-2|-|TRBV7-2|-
TGTGCCAGCAGTCCGGAACAGCTCAACTATGGCTACACCTTC
CASSPEQLNYGYTF
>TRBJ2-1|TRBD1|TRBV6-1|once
TGTGCCAGCAGTGAAGAAGAGGGGGCGCGGTACAATGAGCAGTTCTTC
CASSEEEGARYNEQFF